The 16 T cell receptor beta chains in this list originate from one sample, sequenced in a study of shared clonotypes between healthy human individuals. TCRdb keeps only in-frame clones here, not all; method: immunoSEQ multiplex PCR. The sample includes roughly 680,000 clones, roughly two thirds of them seen just once. The specimen was memory CD4+ T cells sorted from blood. The subset is: CD45RA-negative fraction. Receptors originate from a woman aged 30 to 39 in good health.

This clone was seen a few times. The V and J genes are TRBV5-5 and TRBJ1-5, with no clear D. V gave up 0 bases and J gave up 11 bases, with 12 bases separating them. This CDR3 region has 13 residues. Germline V gene sequence: CDR1 SGHKS, CDR2 YYEKEE (reference sequence). CDR3 in amino acids: CASSLEITDSQHF. CDR3 coding DNA: TGTGCCAGCAGCTTGGAAATTACGGACTCCCAGCATTTT.

The rearrangement links TRBV10-3 to TRBJ1-1; D may be TRBD1 (6 bases). There are 14 residues in the CDR3. Trimming pared 4 bases from V and 3 bases from J, leaving 12 bases between. CDR1 and CDR2 from the germline V gene are ENHRY and SYGVKD. The CDR3 DNA follows: TGTGCCATCAGTGGAGGGGGAGGTTACACTGAAGCTTTCTTT. The encoded protein is CAISGGGGYTEAFF.

The rearrangement links TRBV6-6 to TRBJ1-1; 7 nucleotides agree with TRBD1. Germline values: CDR1 MNHNY, CDR2 SVGAGI (reference sequence). After removal of 4 bases from V and 4 bases from J, the junction contained 12 bases not matched to a gene. The CDR3 contains 16 residues. CDR3 amino acids: CASSSRQGPFPTEAFF. In DNA form, the CDR3 reads TGTGCCAGCAGTTCTAGACAGGGACCGTTTCCCACTGAAGCTTTCTTT.

The V gene is TRBV18, the J gene TRBJ1-4, with 8 bases identical to TRBD1. This CDR3 region has 15 residues. The germline V gene encodes CDR1 KGHSH and CDR2 LQKENI. After removal of 2 bases from V and 7 bases from J, the junction contained 6 bases not matched to a gene. The CDR3 DNA is TGTGCCAGCTCACCAGGAGGGACAGGCGGTGAAAAACTGTTTTTT. Translating it yields CASSPGGTGGEKLFF.

This clone was found once. This chain connects TRBV5-6 to TRBJ2-7; D possibly corresponds to TRBD1 (6 bases). This CDR3 has 12 amino acids. The germline V and J ends were trimmed by 3 bases and 4 bases, with 8 bases remaining between them. The germline V gene has CDR1 SGHDT and CDR2 YYEEEE. CDR3 sequence reads: CASSWTDYEQYF. The CDR3 DNA reads as TGTGCCAGCAGCTGGACAGATTACGAGCAGTACTTC.

V usage is TRBV5-1 and J usage is TRBJ2-1, with 10 nucleotides matching TRBD2. Germline loops: CDR1 SGHRS, CDR2 YFSETQ. Losses at the gene ends were 4 bases for V and 8 bases for J; bases not matched to a gene: 9. The CDR3 contains 15 residues. Written as DNA, the CDR3 is TGCGCCAGCAGCGCGGCTAGCGGGAGAACATATGAGCAGTTCTTC. It specifies CASSAASGRTYEQFF.

The chain combines TRBV5-1 with TRBJ2-5; a weak D match, TRBD2 (6 bases). CDR3 length equals 15 residues. The germline V and J ends were trimmed by 2 bases and 4 bases, with 15 bases remaining between them. Germline V gene data show CDR1 as SGHRS and CDR2 as YFSETQ. The CDR3 protein is CASSFSGLGGETQYF. CDR3 DNA sequence: TGCGCCAGCAGCTTCTCGGGACTTGGGGGAGAGACCCAGTACTTC. The whole variable domain, remainder taken from reference TRBV5-1 and TRBJ2-5, is KAGVTQTPRYLIKTRGQQVTLSCSPISGHRSVSWYQQTPGQGLQFLFEYFSETQRNKGNFPGRFSGRQFSNSRSEMNVSTLELGDSALYLCASSFSGLGGETQYFGPGTRLLVL.

This clone was observed a few times. Other nucleotide sequences from this sample produce the same CDR3. The gene calls are TRBV10-2 and TRBJ2-2; 10 nucleotides match TRBD2. The CDR3 is 13 residues long. Germline lookup yields CDR1 WSHSY and CDR2 SAAADI. Trimming at V came to 7 bases and at J to 6 bases, leaving 2 bases not matched to a gene. The CDR3, as DNA: TGCGCCAGCAACCTAGCGGGAGCCGGGGAGCTGTTTTTT. Protein sequence: CASNLAGAGELFF.

This chain connects TRBV4-1 to TRBJ1-5, with unresolved D. V dropped 0 bases and J dropped 1 base, with 7 bases sitting between them. Germline CDR1 reads MGHRA; CDR2 reads YSYEKL. This CDR3 spans 15 amino acids. CDR3 in DNA: TGCGCCAGCAGCCAAGATGAGAACAGCAATCAGCCCCAGCATTTT. It translates to CASSQDENSNQPQHF.

The J gene is TRBJ2-1, the V gene TRBV14, with D tentatively TRBD2 (5 bases). The germline V and J ends were trimmed by 1 base and 4 bases, with 14 bases remaining between them. Per the germline V gene, CDR1 is SGHDN and CDR2 is FVKESK. This CDR3 spans 16 amino acids. The CDR3 reads CASSQGGGSVYNEQFF. The CDR3 region has the DNA TGTGCCAGCAGCCAAGGTGGTGGTAGCGTGTACAATGAGCAGTTCTTC.

This chain connects TRBV27 to TRBJ2-5, with TRBD1 as a possible D gene (6 bases). The CDR3 covers 14 residues. Trimming pared 3 bases from V and 5 bases from J, leaving 13 bases between. From germline, CDR1 is MNHEY and CDR2 SMNVEV (reference sequence). In nucleotides, the CDR3 is TGTGCCAGCAGTTTGGCTGGGGGCACGGAGACCCAGTACTTC. It yields the protein CASSLAGGTETQYF.

The rearrangement links TRBV28 to TRBJ2-3; no reliable D call. The CDR3 is 15 amino acids. Germline CDR1 MDHEN, CDR2 SYDVKM. The ends were cut back, 5 bases at V and 1 base at J, with 13 bases in the middle. Written as DNA, the CDR3 is TGTGCCAGCAGTCCCATGAAGGGCGGCACAGATACGCAGTATTTT. It encodes CASSPMKGGTDTQYF.

Turning to this clone: This same CDR3 is encoded by further DNA sequences in the sample. The J gene is TRBJ1-1, the V gene TRBV28, with a weak D call TRBD1 (6 bases). The CDR3 has 14 amino acids. V lost 5 bases, J lost 1 base, and 11 bases lay in between. CDR1 is MDHEN, CDR2 SYDVKM, per germline. As DNA, the CDR3 is TGTGCCAGCAGTGAGCAGGGGACGAACACTGAAGCTTTCTTT. The encoded protein is CASSEQGTNTEAFF.

This clone showed up just a few times. Other DNA sequences in this sample translate to the same CDR3. V and J are TRBV7-7 and TRBJ2-5, with D possibly TRBD2 on 5 matching bases. V gave up 2 bases and J gave up 4 bases, with 8 bases separating them. From germline, CDR1 is SSHAT and CDR2 FNYEAQ (reference sequence). CDR3 length: 13 residues. CDR3 coding DNA: TGTGCCAGCAGCTTAACTGGAGGAGAGACCCAGTACTTC. Translation gives CASSLTGGETQYF.

This sequence joins TRBV28 and TRBJ2-3; tentative D call: TRBD2 (6 bases). This CDR3 is built from 14 residues. Germline loops: CDR1 MDHEN, CDR2 SYDVKM. Trimming stripped 5 bases from V and 4 bases from J, with 13 bases between. In DNA form, the CDR3 reads TGTGCCAGCAGTAGCGGCGGGAACGCAGATACGCAGTATTTT. This gives the protein CASSSGGNADTQYF.

This sequence joins TRBV29-1 and TRBJ2-1, with 10 bases aligning to TRBD1. The CDR3 extends over 13 amino acids. V lost 4 bases and J lost 7; bases outside the gene matches: 4. Per germline, CDR1 SQVTM and CDR2 ANQGSEA. The CDR3 here is CSVGQGAPNEQFF. The CDR3 nucleotides are TGCAGCGTTGGACAGGGGGCTCCAAATGAGCAGTTCTTC.